This TCR beta chain was recovered during a study of blood T cells in healthy people across ages (dated by TCRdb to between 2014 and 2017). About the full investigation: In model experiments, template switching captured roughly one uniquely barcoded TCR beta cDNA molecule for every two T cells. Using deep sequencing normalized with unique cDNA molecular identifiers, the study measured how TCR beta repertoire diversity changes with age. The donors were split into four age groups: young (average around 16 years), middle-aged (39), aged (62) and long-lived (about 74). To avoid experimental bias, donors of different ages were spread randomly across the sequencing lanes. For two donors (one aged 18 to 30 and one aged 80 or older), the study analyzed two additional independent replicas of 1 million unique cDNA reads from the same blood draw. Overall study results and their limits: Because donor CMV infection status was unknown, age-related changes in expanded clonotypes were potentially confounded. Observed TCR beta diversity per million T cells fell roughly linearly with age, and a significant reduction was already apparent by age around 40. Estimates of total diversity based on one million sequenced T cells were regarded as lower bounds and as underestimates. Compared with the aged group, more naive CD4+ T cells, fewer expanded clones and increased TCR diversity were shown by the long-lived group, suggesting age selection. Conclusive comparison of naive and antigen-experienced compartments was prevented by the profiling of bulk unsorted PBMCs. Observed TCR beta diversity correlated strongly with the percentage of naive T cells measured by flow cytometry.

The roughly 39 donors, aged roughly 6 to 90 years, were systemically healthy Caucasian individuals from Russia. Approximately 10 milliliters of peripheral blood were collected from each donor into EDTA-treated Vacutainer tubes. Ficoll-Paque density-gradient centrifugation was used to isolate PBMCs, with at least 6 million per sample. Trizol reagent was used to extract total RNA from the PBMCs, yielding at least 6 micrograms per sample. For every donor, an aliquot of PBMCs went through flow cytometry to measure the percentages of naive CD45RAhigh/CD27high T cells. The germline V gene (reference sequence) yields DFQATT for CDR1 and SNEGSKA for CDR2. Taken from cysteine to phenylalanine, the CDR3 has 13 residues. Just CDR3 DNA is preserved here, 39 bases in frame from base 1. V is clipped by 8 bases and J by 3 bases, and the sequence between their germline boundaries is 16 bases long. Libraries were built with 5' RACE. The sequencing machine was an Illumina HiSeq 2500. A second PCR of 7 to 11 cycles was performed with a sample-barcoded 5' primer and a J-beta primer mix. Each TCR beta cDNA molecule received a unique molecular identifier from a template-switch 5' adaptor carrying 12 random nucleotides. Each sample yielded at least 3 million CDR3-containing paired-end reads. First-strand cDNA synthesis was performed from all RNA using the Mint cDNA synthesis kit, with priming by a TRBC-specific oligonucleotide. Following uracil-DNA glycosylase treatment, a first 18-cycle PCR with universal primers M1SS and BC2_uni_R was performed on all cDNA. Regarding the original processing steps: For normalization, 1 million high-quality reads were randomly selected from each sample, with every read carrying a distinct molecular identifier. Reads with shared molecular identifiers were discarded instead of being binned into consensus sequences. MiTCR, run with a Q25 quality threshold and the strictest error-elimination algorithm, handled CDR3 identification, clonotype clustering and error correction. A nonparametric unseen species model with Euler transformation was used to estimate lower-bound total TCR beta diversity. TCRdb reprocessed the public reads (quality trimming at Q25 with fastp, clone calling with MiXCR) and kept in-frame beta chains. Records with the same CDR3 protein are collapsed into one entry carrying the most frequent genes and DNA. These V and J calls rely on TCRdb rather than the paper's analysis. Present in this sample are about a million distinct CDR3 sequences, just over 50% of which were seen just once. The ten largest clones capture 20% to 25% of the sample.

This clonotype was detected ten times or more. The target of this receptor is not known. One base away there is no much larger clone; base qualities are not given. The V and J genes are TRBV20-1 and TRBJ1-1; no D segment can be confidently identified. Sequencing was done on a sample of blood. The sequence derives from a woman between 55 and 75 years old in good health. The CDR3: CSLLRARDTEAFF. The DNA reads as follows: TGCAGTCTCTTGAGGGCCCGGGACACTGAAGCTTTCTTT.